The clone carrying this T cell receptor beta chain appeared many times. Its antigen is not known. This beta chain lies outside the target of a library built for alpha chains; its clone size means little. TCRdb used MiXCR to reprocess the 5' RACE reads, holding one entry per CDR3 protein. The profile covers roughly 7,000 distinct CDR3 sequences, with 14% to 15% appearing a single time and 7% to 9% taken by the ten largest. Time point meaning: sample taken at primary tumor resection. This entry is derived from a study of spatial heterogeneity in lung cancer. Overall study context: Sequences of the beta chain were consistently detected in greater numbers than alpha-chain sequences.

Notes on the study in general: Counts that tracked tumor mutation counts were those of expanded intratumoral alpha and beta TCRs.

Trimming stripped 1 base from V and 2 bases from J, with 9 bases between. This CDR3 has 14 amino acids. The germline CDR1 and CDR2 sequences are SEHNR and FQNEAQ (reference sequence). The sequencing here drew on lung tumor tissue, taken at surgery. The TCR was taken from a female donor with early-stage non-small cell lung cancer. V and J are TRBV7-9 and TRBJ2-7; D is unclear. CDR3 coding DNA: TGTGCCAGCAGCTTAGTTACAGCAGCCTACGAGCAGTACTTC. Amino acid sequence: CASSLVTAAYEQYF. Full variable domain (outside the CDR3, taken from reference TRBV7-9 and TRBJ2-7): DTGVSQNPRHKITKRGQNVTFRCDPISEHNRLYWYRQTLGQGPEFLTYFQNEAQLEKSRLLSDRFSAERPKGSFSTLEIQRTEQGDSAMYLCASSLVTAAYEQYFGPGTRLTVT.